Reported below is one T cell receptor beta chain. What it binds is unknown. The data were taken from a study of OX40 agonist ivuxolimab in advanced cancers. Whole-study results and caveats: The work left the antigen specificity of expanded peripheral T cells undetermined. Low clonal expansion, among the lowest seen, marked partial responders at 0.1-3.0 mg/kg.

CDR3 length equals 15 residues. Germline loops: CDR1 SGHRS, CDR2 YFSETQ. V lost 4 bases and J lost 7, with 18 bases in between. Profiled with immunoSEQ multiplex PCR; TCRdb holds only in-frame clones, not every one. Here the sample spans about 67,000 clones, about 85% being singletons. The sequencing used CD4+ or CD8+ T cells sorted from blood, collected in a trial of the OX40 agonist ivuxolimab. The chain combines TRBV5-1 with TRBJ2-1; D is tentatively TRBD1 or TRBD2 (5 bases each). This clonotype was sampled from an adult with an advanced solid tumor such as melanoma, head and neck, liver or kidney cancer. CDR3 DNA: TGCGCCAGCAGCCGGGACCGTCCTGGGCGGAATGAGCAGTTCTTC. Translating gives CASSRDRPGRNEQFF.